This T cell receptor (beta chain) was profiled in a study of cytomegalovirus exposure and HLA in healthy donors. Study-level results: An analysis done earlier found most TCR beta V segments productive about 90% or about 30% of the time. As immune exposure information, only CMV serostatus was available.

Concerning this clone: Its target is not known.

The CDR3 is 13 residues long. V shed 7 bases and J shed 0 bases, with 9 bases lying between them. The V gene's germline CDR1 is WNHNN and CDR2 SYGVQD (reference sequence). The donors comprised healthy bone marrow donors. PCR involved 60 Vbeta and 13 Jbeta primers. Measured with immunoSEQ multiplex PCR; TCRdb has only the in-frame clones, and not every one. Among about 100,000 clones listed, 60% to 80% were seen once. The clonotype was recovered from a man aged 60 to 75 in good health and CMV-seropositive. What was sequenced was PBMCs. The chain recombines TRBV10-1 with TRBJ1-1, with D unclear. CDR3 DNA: TGCGCCAGCAAGGAGGTTTTGAACACTGAAGCTTTCTTT. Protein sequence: CASKEVLNTEAFF.